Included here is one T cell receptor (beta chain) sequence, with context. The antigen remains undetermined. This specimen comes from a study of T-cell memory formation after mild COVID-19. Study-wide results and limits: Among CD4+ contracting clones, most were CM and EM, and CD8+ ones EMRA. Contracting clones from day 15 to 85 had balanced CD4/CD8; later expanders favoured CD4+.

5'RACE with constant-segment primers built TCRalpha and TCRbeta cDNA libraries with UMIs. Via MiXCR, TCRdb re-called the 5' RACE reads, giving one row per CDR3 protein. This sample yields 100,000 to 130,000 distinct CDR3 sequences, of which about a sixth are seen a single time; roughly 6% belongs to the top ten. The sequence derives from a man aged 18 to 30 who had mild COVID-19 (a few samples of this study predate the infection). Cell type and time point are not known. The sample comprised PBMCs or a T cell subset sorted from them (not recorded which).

The DNA of the CDR3 is TGTGCCAGCAGCCCCCGGGTCCAAGAGACCCAGTACTTC. It specifies CASSPRVQETQYF. The rearrangement joins TRBV11-2 to TRBJ2-5, with D uncertain. The V gene's germline CDR1 is SGHAT and CDR2 FQNNGV. This CDR3 comprises 13 residues. The V end lost 5 bases, the J end lost 1 base, and 8 bases lay between the germline ends.